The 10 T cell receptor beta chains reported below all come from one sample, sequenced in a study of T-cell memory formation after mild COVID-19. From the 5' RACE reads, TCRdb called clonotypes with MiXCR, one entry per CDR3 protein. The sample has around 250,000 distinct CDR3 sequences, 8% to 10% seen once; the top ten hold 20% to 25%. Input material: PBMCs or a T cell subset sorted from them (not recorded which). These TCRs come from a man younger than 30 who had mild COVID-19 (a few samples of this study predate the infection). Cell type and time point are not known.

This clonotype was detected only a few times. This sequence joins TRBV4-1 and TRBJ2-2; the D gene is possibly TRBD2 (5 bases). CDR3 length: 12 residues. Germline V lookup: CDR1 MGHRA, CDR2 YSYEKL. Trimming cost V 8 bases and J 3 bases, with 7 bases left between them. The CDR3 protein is CASLRDTGELFF. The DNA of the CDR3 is TGCGCCAGCTTGAGGGACACCGGGGAGCTGTTTTTT.

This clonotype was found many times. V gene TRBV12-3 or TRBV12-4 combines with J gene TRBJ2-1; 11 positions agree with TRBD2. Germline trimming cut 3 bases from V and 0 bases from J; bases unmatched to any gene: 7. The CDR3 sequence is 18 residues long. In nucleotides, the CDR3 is TGTGCCAGCAGTTTTAGGCTAGCGGGGGGTCACTCCTACAATGAGCAGTTCTTC. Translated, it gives CASSFRLAGGHSYNEQFF.

CDR3 bases: TGCAGCGTTGAAATTGGGCAGATCCAAGAGACCCAGTACTTC. It is translated as CSVEIGQIQETQYF. The V call is TRBV29-1, the J call TRBJ2-5; D unresolved. There are 14 residues in the CDR3. V dropped 2 bases and J dropped 1 base, with 11 bases sitting between them. Per germline, CDR1 SQVTM and CDR2 ANQGSEA.

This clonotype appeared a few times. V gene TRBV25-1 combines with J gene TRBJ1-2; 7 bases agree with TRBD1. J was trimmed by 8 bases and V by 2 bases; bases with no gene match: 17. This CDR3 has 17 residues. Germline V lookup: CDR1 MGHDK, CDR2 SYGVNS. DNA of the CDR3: TGTGCCAGCAGTGAAGATGGGGACAGCATACCCACGAGGGGCTACACCTTC. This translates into CASSEDGDSIPTRGYTF.

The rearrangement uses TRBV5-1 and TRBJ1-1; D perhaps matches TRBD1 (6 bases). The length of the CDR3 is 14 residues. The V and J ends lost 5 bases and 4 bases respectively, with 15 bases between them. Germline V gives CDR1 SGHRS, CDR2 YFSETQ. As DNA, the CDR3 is TGCGCCAGCAGTGTGTGGCAGGGGAGCACTGAAGCTTTCTTT. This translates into CASSVWQGSTEAFF.

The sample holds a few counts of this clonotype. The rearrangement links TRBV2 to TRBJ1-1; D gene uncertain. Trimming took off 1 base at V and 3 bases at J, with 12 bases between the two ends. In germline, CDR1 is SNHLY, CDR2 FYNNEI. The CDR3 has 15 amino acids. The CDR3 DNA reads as TGTGCCAGCAGTGAAGTCGCAGGAAGGGACACTGAAGCTTTCTTT. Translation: CASSEVAGRDTEAFF.

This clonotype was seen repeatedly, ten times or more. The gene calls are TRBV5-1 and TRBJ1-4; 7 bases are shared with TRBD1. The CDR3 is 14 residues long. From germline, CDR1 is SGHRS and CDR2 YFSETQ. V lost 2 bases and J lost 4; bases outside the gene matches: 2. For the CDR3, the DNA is TGCGCCAGCAGCTTCGGGACAGATAATGAAAAACTGTTTTTT. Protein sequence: CASSFGTDNEKLFF.

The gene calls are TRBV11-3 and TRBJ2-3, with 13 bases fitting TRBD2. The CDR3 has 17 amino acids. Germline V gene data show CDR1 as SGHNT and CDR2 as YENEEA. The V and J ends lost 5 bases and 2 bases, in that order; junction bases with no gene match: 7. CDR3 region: CASSRGLAGATTDTQYF. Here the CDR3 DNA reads TGTGCCAGCAGCCGCGGACTAGCGGGGGCGACCACAGATACGCAGTATTTT.

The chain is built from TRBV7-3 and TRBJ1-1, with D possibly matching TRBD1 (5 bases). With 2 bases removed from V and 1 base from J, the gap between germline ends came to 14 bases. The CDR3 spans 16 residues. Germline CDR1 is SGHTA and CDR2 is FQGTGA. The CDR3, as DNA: TGTGCCAGCAGCTTATTACGCCAGGGAAGGAACACTGAAGCTTTCTTT. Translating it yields CASSLLRQGRNTEAFF.

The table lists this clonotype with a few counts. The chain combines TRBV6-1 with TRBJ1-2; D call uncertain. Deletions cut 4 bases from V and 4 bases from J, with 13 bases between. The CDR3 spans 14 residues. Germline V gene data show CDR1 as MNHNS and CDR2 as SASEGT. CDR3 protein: CASSGRDPLYGYTF. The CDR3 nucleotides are TGTGCCAGCAGTGGACGGGATCCCCTCTATGGCTACACCTTC.